Shown below are 3 T cell receptor beta chains from a single sample sequenced in a study of T cell repertoires in cytomegalovirus infection. In TCRdb, the reads were re-called with MiXCR into one record per CDR3 protein. The sample has roughly 300,000 distinct CDR3 sequences, over 20% seen once. Input material: PBMCs. These receptors originate from a human donor in good health (CMV status not recorded). Some clones in this sample may be carry-over from other donors' samples.

This clonotype was observed a few times. The genes are TRBV14 and TRBJ1-2; D is perhaps TRBD1 (5 bases). The CDR3 loop spans 16 amino acids. Per the germline V gene, CDR1 is SGHDN and CDR2 is FVKESK. Trimming took off 4 bases at V and 7 bases at J, with 22 bases between the two ends. The CDR3 nucleotides are TGTGCCAGCAGCCGGCCCGGGACCGCCATTGGTTCTGGCTACACCTTC. This encodes CASSRPGTAIGSGYTF. Complete variable domain (other parts from reference TRBV14 and TRBJ1-2): EAGVTQFPSHSVIEKGQTVTLRCDPISGHDNLYWYRRVMGKEIKFLLHFVKESKQDESGMPNNRFLAERTGGTYSTLKVQPAELEDSGVYFCASSRPGTAIGSGYTFGSGTRLTVV.

At least ten counts were recorded for this clonotype. The gene calls are TRBV7-2 and TRBJ2-5, with TRBD1 matching over 7 bases. In germline, CDR1 is SGHTA, CDR2 FQGNSA. This CDR3 has 14 residues. V shed 4 bases and J 4 bases; nucleotides not matched to a gene: 6. In DNA form, the CDR3 reads TGTGCCAGCAGCTCCGGACAGGTGGGAGAGACCCAGTACTTC. This sequence encodes CASSSGQVGETQYF.

This clonotype was picked up many times. This sequence joins TRBV12-3 or TRBV12-4 and TRBJ2-1; D call uncertain. V gave up 10 bases and J gave up 2 bases, with 18 bases separating them. The CDR3 runs 15 residues. The DNA of the CDR3 is TGTGCCACTCTTAACGACGAACGGGCCTACAATGAGCAGTTCTTC. Protein sequence: CATLNDERAYNEQFF.